Reported below is one TCR beta chain. Its matching antigen is unknown. A read error may account for a junction end that differs from germline. The sample is drawn from a study of T cells after yellow fever vaccination. Study-level information: Preparation of the low-cell-number fractions used SMART-Seq v4 Ultra Low Input.

By 5'RACE template switching, TCR cDNA was produced, with a universal primer site and UMIs added in the process. Using its own MiXCR run on the 5' RACE reads, TCRdb lists one record per CDR3 protein. This repertoire shows about 120,000 distinct CDR3 sequences, more than 7.5% found once; its top ten account for around 25%. General study findings and limits: Weaker in magnitude, the secondary response showed a faster peak on day 5 versus 15.

The sequence came from a young man who received the YFV17D yellow fever vaccine. The sample here was CD8+ T cells sorted from PBMCs, taken 45 days after the yellow fever booster vaccination.

The CDR3 region is CASSLRWTAGGGADTQYF. The CDR3 nucleotides are TGTGCTAGCAGCTTAAGGTGGACAGCGGGAGGAGGTGCAGATACGCAGTATTTT. This chain links TRBV7-7 with TRBJ2-3, with 9 bases fitting TRBD2. From germline, CDR1 is SSHAT and CDR2 FNYEAQ (reference sequence). The CDR3 length is 18 residues. The full variable domain, rest sourced from reference TRBV7-7 and TRBJ2-3, is GAGVSQSPRYKVTKRGQDVTLRCDPISSHATLYWYQQALGQGPEFLTYFNYEAQPDKSGLPSDRFSAERPEGSISTLTIQRTEQRDSAMYRCASSLRWTAGGGADTQYFGPGTRLTVL.